Listed here are 11 T cell receptor beta chains from one sample, sequenced in a study of blood T cell repertoires in COVID-19. Clones were read by immunoSEQ multiplex PCR, and TCRdb kept only the in-frame ones, dropping some. In the table there are about 260,000 clones, just under 90% of which are singletons. The sequencing input was peripheral blood. The source is a woman aged 40 to 50 with acute or convalescent COVID-19.

V gene TRBV18 combines with J gene TRBJ1-1, with unresolved D. The CDR3 sequence is 15 residues long. CDR1 is KGHSH, CDR2 LQKENI, per germline. The V end lost 0 bases, the J end lost 3 bases, and 11 bases lay between the germline ends. The CDR3 DNA reads as TGTGCCAGCTCACCACCGATGGGAGGCGACACTGAAGCTTTCTTT. Protein product: CASSPPMGGDTEAFF.

The chain combines TRBV7-3 with TRBJ1-6; 9 nucleotides line up with TRBD1. The CDR3 contains 15 residues. The germline CDR1 and CDR2 sequences are SGHTA and FQGTGA. Unmatched junction bases numbered 13, after V lost 5 bases and J lost 14 bases. As DNA, the CDR3 is TGTGCCAGCAGCCTAGCCGGGACAGGGTCCCAAACCCTCCACTTT. As protein: CASSLAGTGSQTLHF.

Written as DNA, the CDR3 is TGTGCCAGTAGTACGGACAGGGTTGAGACCCAGTACTTC. This encodes CASSTDRVETQYF. V usage is TRBV19 and J usage is TRBJ2-5; 8 bases line up with TRBD1. Trimming took 4 bases from V and 5 from J; bases not matched to a gene: 3. Looked up from germline, CDR1 is LNHDA and CDR2 is SQIVND (reference sequence). The CDR3 spans 13 residues.

The chain employs TRBV5-1 and TRBJ1-4, with D perhaps TRBD1 (5 bases). Germline V CDR1 and CDR2: SGHRS, YFSETQ. V was cut by 1 base and J by 4 bases, with 8 bases left in between. CDR3 length: 14 amino acids. The CDR3 region is CASSLQGYNEKLFF. For the CDR3, the DNA is TGCGCCAGCAGCTTGCAGGGCTATAATGAAAAACTGTTTTTT.

The chain has TRBV7-6 and TRBJ2-7; D is possibly TRBD1 (6 bases). Germline V gene lookup returns CDR1 SGHVS and CDR2 FNYEAQ. The CDR3 runs to 16 residues. V dropped 4 bases and J dropped 2 bases, with 18 bases sitting between them. The CDR3: CASSSHRDKSPYEQYV. As DNA, the CDR3 is TGTGCCAGCAGCTCACACAGGGACAAGTCCCCCTACGAGCAGTACGTC.

V and J are TRBV7-3 and TRBJ2-2; 9 bases align to TRBD2. The germline CDR1 and CDR2 sequences are SGHTA and FQGTGA. J lost 2 bases, V lost 4 bases, and 14 bases had no gene match. CDR3 size: 19 residues. The CDR3 DNA is TGTGCCAGCAGCTCGGTTCCGGGGCTAGCGGGGCCAAACACCGGGGAGCTGTTTTTT. Protein sequence: CASSSVPGLAGPNTGELFF.

The V and J genes are TRBV5-3 and TRBJ1-1, with a tentative D call TRBD1 (5 bases). TRBV5-3 carries the ORF label, with uncertain function. This CDR3 region has 13 residues. V was cut by 4 bases and J by 1 base, with 8 bases left in between. CDR3 sequence reads: CARSLGENTEAFF. CDR3 nucleotides: TGTGCCAGAAGCCTAGGGGAGAACACTGAAGCTTTCTTT.

V is TRBV5-6 and J is TRBJ1-2, with D tentatively TRBD1 (6 bases). Trimming stripped 3 bases from V and 4 bases from J, with 16 bases between. CDR1 is SGHDT and CDR2 is YYEEEE in the germline V gene. CDR3 length equals 15 residues. CDR3 protein: CASSSSTGFGYGYTF. The CDR3 DNA reads TGTGCCAGCAGCTCATCTACAGGGTTCGGCTATGGCTACACCTTC.

The chain employs TRBV10-3 and TRBJ1-1; 7 bases are shared with TRBD1. The germline CDR1 and CDR2 sequences are ENHRY and SYGVKD. V gave up 6 bases and J gave up 2 bases; unmatched junction bases: 6. There are 14 residues in the CDR3. This chain's CDR3 is CAIRAGGGNTEAFF. The CDR3 DNA follows: TGTGCCATCAGGGCCGGAGGGGGCAACACTGAAGCTTTCTTT.

V usage is TRBV4-2 and J usage is TRBJ1-2, with D uncertain. From germline, CDR1 is LGHNA and CDR2 YNFKEQ. The V and J ends lost 3 bases and 0 bases respectively, with 11 bases between them. The length of the CDR3 is 15 residues. CDR3 DNA sequence: TGTGCCAGCAGCCAGAGAACAGTTGCTAACTATGGCTACACCTTC. The encoded protein is CASSQRTVANYGYTF.

The sample holds many counts of this clone. The chain links TRBV10-1 to TRBJ2-7; TRBD2 matches at 13 bases. Germline trimming cut 7 bases from V and 3 bases from J; bases unmatched to any gene: 12. The CDR3 runs 17 residues. Per germline, CDR1 WNHNN and CDR2 SYGVQD (reference sequence). The CDR3 reads CASTMETSGGPYYEQYV. CDR3 in DNA: TGCGCCAGCACCATGGAGACTAGCGGGGGGCCTTACTACGAGCAGTACGTC.